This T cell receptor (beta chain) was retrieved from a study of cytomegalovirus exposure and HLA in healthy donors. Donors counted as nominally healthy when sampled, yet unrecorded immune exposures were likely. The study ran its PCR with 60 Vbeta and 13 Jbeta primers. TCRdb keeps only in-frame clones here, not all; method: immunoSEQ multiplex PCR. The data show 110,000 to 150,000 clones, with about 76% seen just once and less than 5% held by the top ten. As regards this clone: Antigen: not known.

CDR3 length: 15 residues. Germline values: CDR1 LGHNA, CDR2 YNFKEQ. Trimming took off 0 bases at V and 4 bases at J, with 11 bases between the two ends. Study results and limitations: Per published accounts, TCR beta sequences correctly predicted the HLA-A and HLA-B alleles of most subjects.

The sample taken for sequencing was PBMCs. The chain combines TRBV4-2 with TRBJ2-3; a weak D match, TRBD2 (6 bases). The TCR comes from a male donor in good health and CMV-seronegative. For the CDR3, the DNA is TGTGCCAGCAGCCAAGAGGGGGGTAGAGCAGATACGCAGTATTTT. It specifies CASSQEGGRADTQYF.